This T cell receptor (beta chain) appears in the sequencing data of a study of response to subunit inactivated influenza vaccine. Notes on this clonotype: The antigen is unknown.

General study points: T cells newly recruited by each seasonal influenza vaccination are few, the authors suggested.

Each CDR3 protein is one row after TCRdb ran MiXCR on the RT-PCR reads. The table includes under 950,000 distinct CDR3 sequences, around 20% detected once. The V gene lost 1 base and the J gene lost 8 bases, with 13 bases spanning the gap. The CDR3 extends over 14 amino acids. Looked up from germline, CDR1 is SGHAT and CDR2 is FQNNGV. V is TRBV11-2 and J is TRBJ2-3; D gene unclear. Sequencing was performed on PBMCs from blood, taken about 5 days after vaccination. This receptor was taken from a man in his fifties who received an inactivated influenza vaccine. In nucleotides, the CDR3 is TGTGCCAGCAGCTTAGGTCGCCTCGGTATTACGCAGTATTTT. Translating it yields CASSLGRLGITQYF.